Below are 13 T cell receptor beta chains sequenced from a single sample in a study of blood T cell repertoires in COVID-19. Produced via immunoSEQ multiplex PCR; TCRdb's table is partial and in-frame only. The data show about 170,000 clones, 70% to 90% seen once. The source material was peripheral blood. The receptors stem from a man aged 45-65 years with active or convalescent COVID-19.

The count of this clone is one. The chain employs TRBV11-3 and TRBJ1-2; D is unresolved. Trimming left V 0 bases short and J 6 bases short, with 8 bases between. Germline V gene lookup returns CDR1 SGHNT and CDR2 YENEEA. There are 13 residues in the CDR3. CDR3 sequence reads: CASSLDRADGYTF. CDR3 in DNA: TGTGCCAGCAGCTTAGATCGAGCGGATGGCTACACCTTC. Combining the CDR3 with reference TRBV11-3 and TRBJ1-2 gives the whole variable domain EAGVVQSPRYKIIEKKQPVAFWCNPISGHNTLYWYLQNLGQGPELLIRYENEEAVDDSQLPKDRFSAERLKGVDSTLKIQPAELGDSAVYLCASSLDRADGYTFGSGTRLTVV.

This clone appeared once. The J gene is TRBJ1-4, the V gene TRBV9; D remains ambiguous. The CDR3 is 16 residues long. CDR1 is SGDLS, CDR2 YYNGEE, per germline. Trimming removed 0 bases at V and 4 bases at J, with 13 bases between. CDR3: CASSVAAGLVNEKLFF. The CDR3, as DNA: TGTGCCAGCAGCGTAGCGGCGGGGTTGGTTAATGAAAAACTGTTTTTT.

The chain couples TRBV9 to TRBJ2-7, with 7 bases aligning to TRBD1. Germline V lookup: CDR1 SGDLS, CDR2 YYNGEE. J gave up 3 bases and V 3 bases, and 3 bases lay outside the gene matches. The CDR3 totals 13 residues. CDR3 nucleotide sequence: TGTGCCAGCAGCGGACAGGGTGGCTACGAGCAGTACTTC. Protein sequence: CASSGQGGYEQYF.

The J gene is TRBJ2-3, the V gene TRBV3-1 (or the pseudogene TRBV3-2), with 8 bases identical to TRBD2. The CDR3 sequence is 15 residues long. V was pared by 4 bases and J by 4 bases, with 7 bases of the junction left unmatched. The V gene's germline CDR1 is LGHDT and CDR2 YNNKEL (reference sequence). CDR3 protein: CASSLGTRIADTQYF. The CDR3 nucleotides read TGTGCCAGCAGCCTAGGGACTAGGATCGCAGATACGCAGTATTTT.

The chain recombines TRBV5-5 with TRBJ2-3, with 7 bases lining up with TRBD2. Trimming removed 3 bases from V and 5 bases from J; junction bases left unmatched: 9. Per the germline V gene, CDR1 is SGHKS and CDR2 is YYEKEE (reference sequence). The CDR3 extends over 15 amino acids. Here the CDR3 reads CASSSLALSIDTQYF. The CDR3 DNA is TGTGCCAGCAGCTCACTAGCGTTATCGATAGATACGCAGTATTTT. Filled out from reference TRBV5-5 and TRBJ2-3, the complete variable domain reads DAGVTQSPTHLIKTRGQQVTLRCSPISGHKSVSWYQQVLGQGPQFIFQYYEKEERGRGNFPDRFSARQFPNYSSELNVNALLLGDSALYLCASSSLALSIDTQYFGPGTRLTVL.

Written as DNA, the CDR3 is TGTGCCACCGCGGAGCGGGGGGGCCGAGAGACCCAGTACTTC. Its translation: CATAERGGRETQYF. The J gene is TRBJ2-5, the V gene TRBV24-1, with TRBD2 identical over 10 bases. The CDR3 runs to 14 residues. V gave up 9 bases and J gave up 4 bases; unmatched junction bases: 7. CDR1 KGHDR and CDR2 SFDVKD come from the germline V gene.

This chain uses TRBV24-1 with TRBJ1-6; D is ambiguous. V shed 4 bases and J shed 7 bases, with 10 bases lying between them. The germline V gene encodes CDR1 KGHDR and CDR2 SFDVKD. CDR3 size: 14 residues. CDR3 sequence: CATSETEPNSPLHF. Written as DNA, the CDR3 is TGTGCCACCAGTGAAACCGAGCCAAATTCACCCCTCCACTTT.

This clone was seen more than once but under ten times. The chain combines TRBV5-1 with TRBJ1-6, with D hard to call. This CDR3 contains 14 residues. V shed 4 bases and J shed 5 bases, with 10 bases lying between them. The germline V gene has CDR1 SGHRS and CDR2 YFSETQ. This CDR3 is CASSAQKDNSPLHF. In DNA form, the CDR3 reads TGCGCCAGCAGCGCCCAGAAAGATAATTCACCCCTCCACTTT.

V gene TRBV24-1 combines with J gene TRBJ2-1, with TRBD2 as a possible D gene (6 bases). CDR3 size: 17 residues. Trimming left V 2 bases short and J 8 bases short, with 21 bases between. Germline CDR1 reads KGHDR; CDR2 reads SFDVKD. The CDR3 region is CATSDYPSSGRGDEQFF. CDR3 sequence (DNA): TGTGCCACCAGTGATTACCCCAGTAGCGGACGGGGCGATGAGCAGTTCTTC.

The J gene is TRBJ2-7, the V gene TRBV7-3, with D tentatively TRBD2 (6 bases). The CDR3 has 18 residues. The germline V gene has CDR1 SGHTA and CDR2 FQGTGA. V lost 7 bases to trimming and J lost 6 bases, with 31 bases between them. This CDR3 reads CASNNLRGIEPAGCEQYF. The CDR3 bases are TGTGCCAGCAACAACCTCCGGGGGATTGAACCCGCAGGCTGCGAGCAGTACTTC.

This clone was detected only once. The chain links TRBV25-1 to TRBJ1-2; no definite D call. Trimming removed 3 bases from V and 0 bases from J, with 11 bases in between. The CDR3 length is 15 residues. CDR1 and CDR2 from the germline V gene are MGHDK and SYGVNS. The CDR3 sequence: CASSDNRTPNYGYTF. CDR3 sequence (DNA): TGTGCCAGCAGTGATAATCGGACTCCTAACTATGGCTACACCTTC.

This clone was recorded once. CDR3 in DNA: TGTGCCAGCGGCCACAGACAGGGATACTACAATGAGCAGTTCTTC. Translating gives CASGHRQGYYNEQFF. This rearrangement joins TRBV7-2 to TRBJ2-1, with 7 bases identical to TRBD1. Germline CDR1 reads SGHTA; CDR2 reads FQGNSA. V was pared by 8 bases and J by 3 bases, with 10 bases of the junction left unmatched. This CDR3 contains 15 residues.

This sequence joins TRBV6-5 and TRBJ1-2, with D possibly being TRBD1 (5 bases). CDR1 is MNHEY, CDR2 SVGAGI, per germline. The V and J ends lost 8 bases and 4 bases respectively, with 17 bases between them. The CDR3 covers 14 residues. Written as DNA, the CDR3 is TGTGCCAGCTCACCCAGGGATTATAGCTATGGCTACACCTTC. Translating gives CASSPRDYSYGYTF.